These T cell receptor beta chains were read from a single sample in a study of shared clonotypes between healthy human individuals. Sequenced by immunoSEQ multiplex PCR; TCRdb stores in-frame clones only, minus some. The sample includes 950,000 to 1,100,000 clones, around 78% of them seen just once. The sequenced sample consisted of memory CD4+ T cells from PBMCs. The receptor source for this set is a man aged 18 to 29 in good health. Some clones in this sample may be carry-over from other donors' samples. The CDR3 runs from the conserved cysteine through the conserved F or W. The D gene is left open where the match is weak. Clone size is not always given. Where it is, it says once, few, many or a class for expanded clones.

clone size: few
CDR3 length: 12
D gene: -
V gene: TRBV6-1
J gene: TRBJ1-2
CDR3 DNA: TGTGCCAGCAACAACGACAACTATGGCTACACCTTC
CDR3 protein: CASNNDNYGYTF

clone size: -
CDR3 length: 15
D gene: TRBD1
V gene: TRBV7-9
J gene: TRBJ2-7
CDR3 DNA: TGTGCCAGCAGCTTTCGGGGACAGGGAGGTCGTGAGCAGTACTTC
CDR3 protein: CASSFRGQGGREQYF

clone size: -
CDR3 length: 15
D gene: -
V gene: TRBV6-1
J gene: TRBJ1-5
CDR3 DNA: TGTGCCAGCAGCGCCAGTCGGGGGAGCAATCAGCCCCAGCATTTT
CDR3 protein: CASSASRGSNQPQHF

clone size: -
CDR3 length: 14
D gene: -
V gene: TRBV2
J gene: TRBJ2-3
CDR3 DNA: TGTGCCAGCAGTATCAGCGGACGCACAGATACGCAGTATTTT
CDR3 protein: CASSISGRTDTQYF

clone size: -
CDR3 length: 14
D gene: -
V gene: TRBV29-1
J gene: TRBJ2-1
CDR3 DNA: TGCAGCGGGGGACCAGGTGGCTCCTACAATGAGCAGTTCTTC
CDR3 protein: CSGGPGGSYNEQFF

clone size: -
CDR3 length: 15
D gene: -
V gene: TRBV4-2
J gene: TRBJ1-1
CDR3 DNA: TGTGCCAGCAGCCCTACCGGGGAGGGTGGGACTGAAGCTTTCTTT
CDR3 protein: CASSPTGEGGTEAFF

clone size: -
CDR3 length: 17
D gene: -
V gene: TRBV10-3
J gene: TRBJ2-2
CDR3 DNA: TGTGCCATCAGTGAGTCGAGTGGGAGATCGAACACCGGGGAGCTGTTTTTT
CDR3 protein: CAISESSGRSNTGELFF

clone size: -
CDR3 length: 14
D gene: TRBD2
V gene: TRBV6-6
J gene: TRBJ2-3
CDR3 DNA: TGTGCCAGCAGTTCGCGGGAGTGGGTAGATACGCAGTATTTT
CDR3 protein: CASSSREWVDTQYF

clone size: -
CDR3 length: 15
D gene: -
V gene: TRBV6-1
J gene: TRBJ2-7
CDR3 DNA: TGTGCCAGCAGTGAACAGAAATACAGCTCCTACGAGCAGTACTTC
CDR3 protein: CASSEQKYSSYEQYF

clone size: -
CDR3 length: 14
D gene: -
V gene: TRBV2
J gene: TRBJ2-6
CDR3 DNA: TGTGCCAGCAGCACGGACTCTGGGGCCAACGTCCTGACTTTC
CDR3 protein: CASSTDSGANVLTF

clone size: -
CDR3 length: 16
D gene: -
V gene: TRBV27
J gene: TRBJ2-7
CDR3 DNA: TGTGCCAGCAGTGCTGGACGCTCCCGGGGGTCCTACGAGCAGTACTTC
CDR3 protein: CASSAGRSRGSYEQYF

clone size: -
CDR3 length: 11
D gene: -
V gene: TRBV30
J gene: TRBJ1-1
CDR3 DNA: TGTGCCTGGAGTTACGGGGGTGGATCTTTCTTT
CDR3 protein: CAWSYGGGSFF

clone size: -
CDR3 length: 16
D gene: -
V gene: TRBV5-1
J gene: TRBJ1-1
CDR3 DNA: TGCGCCAGCAGCTTGGAGGGGGGGCGCTGGGACACTGAAGCTTTCTTT
CDR3 protein: CASSLEGGRWDTEAFF

clone size: -
CDR3 length: 13
D gene: -
V gene: TRBV19
J gene: TRBJ1-1
CDR3 DNA: TGTGCCAGTAGTTTCAGGGTGAACACTGAAGCTTTCTTT
CDR3 protein: CASSFRVNTEAFF

clone size: few
CDR3 length: 16
D gene: -
V gene: TRBV5-1
J gene: TRBJ2-1
CDR3 DNA: TGCGCCAGCAGCTTAACATTAAGGGACCCACCGCATGAGCAGTTCTTC
CDR3 protein: CASSLTLRDPPHEQFF

clone size: -
CDR3 length: 17
D gene: -
V gene: TRBV5-8
J gene: TRBJ2-5
CDR3 DNA: TGTGCCAGCAGCTACGGGATTGCAGGCAGTGCCCAAGAGACCCAGTACTTC
CDR3 protein: CASSYGIAGSAQETQYF

clone size: -
CDR3 length: 15
D gene: TRBD1
V gene: TRBV7-9
J gene: TRBJ1-2
CDR3 DNA: TGTGCCAGCAGCTCGTCTACAGGGGCTGGCTATGGCTACACCTTC
CDR3 protein: CASSSSTGAGYGYTF

clone size: -
CDR3 length: 12
D gene: -
V gene: TRBV30
J gene: TRBJ2-1
CDR3 DNA: TGTGCCTGGAGTGCCTCCCCACTAGAGCAGTTCTTC
CDR3 protein: CAWSASPLEQFF

clone size: -
CDR3 length: 15
D gene: TRBD1
V gene: TRBV5-1
J gene: TRBJ2-5
CDR3 DNA: TGCGCCAGCAGCTGGATTGGGACAGAAAAAGAGACCCAGTACTTC
CDR3 protein: CASSWIGTEKETQYF

clone size: -
CDR3 length: 12
D gene: -
V gene: TRBV28
J gene: TRBJ2-7
CDR3 DNA: TGTGCCAGCAGTTTGGTAGGCTACGAGCAGTACTTC
CDR3 protein: CASSLVGYEQYF

clone size: many
CDR3 length: 13
D gene: -
V gene: TRBV27
J gene: TRBJ2-1
CDR3 DNA: TGTGCCAGCAGTCGGCTTACCTACAATGAGCAGTTCTTC
CDR3 protein: CASSRLTYNEQFF

clone size: -
CDR3 length: 15
D gene: -
V gene: TRBV28
J gene: TRBJ2-3
CDR3 DNA: TGTGCCAGCAGGCCCCGGGGCAGGGTCACAGATACGCAGTATTTT
CDR3 protein: CASRPRGRVTDTQYF

clone size: -
CDR3 length: 16
D gene: -
V gene: TRBV10-3
J gene: TRBJ2-7
CDR3 DNA: TGTGCCATCCGGGTGGGGAGGAACTTACCCCCCTACGAGCAGTACTTC
CDR3 protein: CAIRVGRNLPPYEQYF

clone size: -
CDR3 length: 16
D gene: TRBD2
V gene: TRBV14
J gene: TRBJ2-2
CDR3 DNA: TGTGCCAGCAGCCCGCCGGGACTAGTCGGCACCGGGGAGCTGTTTTTT
CDR3 protein: CASSPPGLVGTGELFF

clone size: once
CDR3 length: 17
D gene: -
V gene: TRBV11-2
J gene: TRBJ1-2
CDR3 DNA: TGTGCCAGCAGCCGGACTTTTTGGGGCAGGGCTAACTATGGCTACACCTTC
CDR3 protein: CASSRTFWGRANYGYTF

clone size: -
CDR3 length: 15
D gene: TRBD1
V gene: TRBV15
J gene: TRBJ2-7
CDR3 DNA: TGTGCCACCAGCAAACGCCAGGGACAGGGGAGCGAGCAGTACTTC
CDR3 protein: CATSKRQGQGSEQYF

clone size: -
CDR3 length: 13
D gene: -
V gene: TRBV6-5
J gene: TRBJ1-5
CDR3 DNA: TGTGCCAGCAGTGAAGAGAGTAAGCAGCCCCAGCATTTT
CDR3 protein: CASSEESKQPQHF

clone size: -
CDR3 length: 12
D gene: -
V gene: TRBV7-9
J gene: TRBJ1-4
CDR3 DNA: TGTGCCAGCAGCTTACTCTCCGAAAAACTGTTTTTT
CDR3 protein: CASSLLSEKLFF

clone size: -
CDR3 length: 14
D gene: -
V gene: TRBV15
J gene: TRBJ2-5
CDR3 DNA: TGTGCCACCAGCAGAGATCTGGCAGAAGAGACCCAGTACTTC
CDR3 protein: CATSRDLAEETQYF

clone size: -
CDR3 length: 13
D gene: TRBD2
V gene: TRBV28
J gene: TRBJ2-5
CDR3 DNA: TGTGCCAGCACGTGGGGGGGAAAGAGAACCCAGTACTTC
CDR3 protein: CASTWGGKRTQYF

clone size: -
CDR3 length: 16
D gene: TRBD2
V gene: TRBV13
J gene: TRBJ2-3
CDR3 DNA: TGTGCCAGCAGCTTGAGGACTAGCGGAAACACAGATACGCAGTATTTT
CDR3 protein: CASSLRTSGNTDTQYF

clone size: -
CDR3 length: 15
D gene: TRBD2
V gene: TRBV7-9
J gene: TRBJ2-7
CDR3 DNA: TGTGCCAGCAGTCCAGGGACTAGCGGCTCCTACGAGCAGTACTTC
CDR3 protein: CASSPGTSGSYEQYF

clone size: once
CDR3 length: 13
D gene: -
V gene: TRBV5-1
J gene: TRBJ2-7
CDR3 DNA: TGCGCCAGCAGCTTTCTGGGAACGGACGAGCAGTACTTC
CDR3 protein: CASSFLGTDEQYF

clone size: -
CDR3 length: 13
D gene: -
V gene: TRBV7-8
J gene: TRBJ1-5
CDR3 DNA: TGTGCCAGCAGCTTAGCTCTGGGCCAGCCCCAGCATTTT
CDR3 protein: CASSLALGQPQHF

clone size: -
CDR3 length: 15
D gene: -
V gene: TRBV5-1
J gene: TRBJ2-6
CDR3 DNA: TGCGCCAGCACCTTGGGCGGCTCTGGGGCCAACGTCCTGACTTTC
CDR3 protein: CASTLGGSGANVLTF

clone size: -
CDR3 length: 15
D gene: -
V gene: TRBV6-6
J gene: TRBJ2-7
CDR3 DNA: TGTGCCAGCAGTTACTCGGCCCAGAGGGGACACGAGCAGTACTTC
CDR3 protein: CASSYSAQRGHEQYF

clone size: few
CDR3 length: 15
D gene: -
V gene: TRBV18
J gene: TRBJ2-7
CDR3 DNA: TGTGCCAGCTCCCGGAATCCCAAGGGGAATCGCGAGCAGTACTTC
CDR3 protein: CASSRNPKGNREQYF

clone size: -
CDR3 length: 13
D gene: -
V gene: TRBV6-6
J gene: TRBJ2-3
CDR3 DNA: TGTGCCAGCAGGAAGGACGGCACAGATACGCAGTATTTT
CDR3 protein: CASRKDGTDTQYF

clone size: -
CDR3 length: 16
D gene: TRBD2
V gene: TRBV28
J gene: TRBJ2-1
CDR3 DNA: TGTGCCAGCAGTTTTCGACCCAGCGGGAGTTACAATGAGCAGTTCTTC
CDR3 protein: CASSFRPSGSYNEQFF

clone size: -
CDR3 length: 17
D gene: TRBD2
V gene: TRBV27
J gene: TRBJ2-2
CDR3 DNA: TGTGCCAGCAGTTGGGCCAGCGGGAGGGGAAACACCGGGGAGCTGTTTTTT
CDR3 protein: CASSWASGRGNTGELFF

clone size: -
CDR3 length: 13
D gene: -
V gene: TRBV18
J gene: TRBJ2-5
CDR3 DNA: TGTGCCAGCTCACCCCGGAGGGAAGAGACCCAGTACTTC
CDR3 protein: CASSPRREETQYF

clone size: -
CDR3 length: 12
D gene: -
V gene: TRBV2
J gene: TRBJ2-5
CDR3 DNA: TGTGCCAGCAGGCAGGGGGGGGAGACCCAGTACTTC
CDR3 protein: CASRQGGETQYF

clone size: -
CDR3 length: 15
D gene: TRBD2
V gene: TRBV19
J gene: TRBJ2-1
CDR3 DNA: TGTGCCAGTAGTATTGGGGGGGTCCGCAACAATGAGCAGTTCTTC
CDR3 protein: CASSIGGVRNNEQFF

clone size: -
CDR3 length: 14
D gene: -
V gene: TRBV10-3
J gene: TRBJ2-5
CDR3 DNA: TGTGCCATCAGTGCCCCTGACTTTCAAGAGACCCAGTACTTC
CDR3 protein: CAISAPDFQETQYF

clone size: -
CDR3 length: 21
D gene: -
V gene: TRBV9
J gene: TRBJ2-3
CDR3 DNA: TGTGCCAGCAGCGTAGCGCCGGGAGACAGGGTTGAAACCAGACGCACAGATACGCAGTATTTT
CDR3 protein: CASSVAPGDRVETRRTDTQYF

clone size: -
CDR3 length: 17
D gene: TRBD2
V gene: TRBV7-3
J gene: TRBJ2-1
CDR3 DNA: TGTGCCAGCAGCTTAATGGGACTAGCGGGAGGGGGTGATGAGCAGTTCTTC
CDR3 protein: CASSLMGLAGGGDEQFF

clone size: once
CDR3 length: 15
D gene: TRBD1
V gene: TRBV5-8
J gene: TRBJ1-2
CDR3 DNA: TGTGCCAGCAGCGATCCACAGGGGGCGCGTAGTGGCTACACCTTC
CDR3 protein: CASSDPQGARSGYTF

clone size: -
CDR3 length: 15
D gene: -
V gene: TRBV19
J gene: TRBJ2-7
CDR3 DNA: TGTGCCAGTAGTACTCAGGGAGTGGGGCCCTACGAGCAGTACTTC
CDR3 protein: CASSTQGVGPYEQYF

clone size: -
CDR3 length: 14
D gene: -
V gene: TRBV18
J gene: TRBJ1-1
CDR3 DNA: TGTGCCAGCTCACCTTTTCCGGGTAACACTGAAGCTTTCTTT
CDR3 protein: CASSPFPGNTEAFF

clone size: -
CDR3 length: 14
D gene: -
V gene: TRBV2
J gene: TRBJ2-2
CDR3 DNA: TGTGCCAGCAGGGGGGATGCGAACACCGGGGAGCTGTTTTTT
CDR3 protein: CASRGDANTGELFF

clone size: -
CDR3 length: 14
D gene: -
V gene: TRBV6-1
J gene: TRBJ1-3
CDR3 DNA: TGTGCCAGTCGTGCCCGAGTCTCTGGAAACACCATATATTTT
CDR3 protein: CASRARVSGNTIYF

clone size: -
CDR3 length: 12
D gene: -
V gene: TRBV6-1
J gene: TRBJ2-5
CDR3 DNA: TGTGCCAGCAGTGAAAGGGGGTTCACCCAGTACTTC
CDR3 protein: CASSERGFTQYF

clone size: many
CDR3 length: 12
D gene: -
V gene: TRBV2
J gene: TRBJ1-1
CDR3 DNA: TGTGCCAGCAGTTGGGGGGACACTGAAGCTTTCTTT
CDR3 protein: CASSWGDTEAFF

clone size: many
CDR3 length: 14
D gene: -
V gene: TRBV4-2
J gene: TRBJ2-5
CDR3 DNA: TGTGCCAGCAGCCCTTCTGGGGGGAAAGAGACCCAGTACTTC
CDR3 protein: CASSPSGGKETQYF